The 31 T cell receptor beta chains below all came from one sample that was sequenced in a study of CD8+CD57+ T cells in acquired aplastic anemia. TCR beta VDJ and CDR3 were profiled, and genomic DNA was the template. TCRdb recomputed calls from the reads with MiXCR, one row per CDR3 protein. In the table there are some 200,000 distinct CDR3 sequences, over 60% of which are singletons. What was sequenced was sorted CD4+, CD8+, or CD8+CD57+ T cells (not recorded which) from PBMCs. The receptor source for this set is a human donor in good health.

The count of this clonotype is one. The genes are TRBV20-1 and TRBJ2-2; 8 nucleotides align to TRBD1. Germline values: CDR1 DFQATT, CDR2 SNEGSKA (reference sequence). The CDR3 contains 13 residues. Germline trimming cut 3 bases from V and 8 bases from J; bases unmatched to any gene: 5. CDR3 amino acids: CSARTGVRGELFF. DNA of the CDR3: TGCAGTGCTAGGACAGGGGTCCGAGGGGAGCTGTTTTTT.

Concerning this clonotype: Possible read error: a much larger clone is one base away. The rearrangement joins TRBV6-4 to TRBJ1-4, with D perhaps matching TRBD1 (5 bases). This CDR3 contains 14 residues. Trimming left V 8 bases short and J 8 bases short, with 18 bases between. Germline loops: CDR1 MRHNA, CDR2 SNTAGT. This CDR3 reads CASLRRVGREKLFF. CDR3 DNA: TGTGCCAGCCTCAGACGGGTGGGGCGCGAAAAACTGTTTTTT.

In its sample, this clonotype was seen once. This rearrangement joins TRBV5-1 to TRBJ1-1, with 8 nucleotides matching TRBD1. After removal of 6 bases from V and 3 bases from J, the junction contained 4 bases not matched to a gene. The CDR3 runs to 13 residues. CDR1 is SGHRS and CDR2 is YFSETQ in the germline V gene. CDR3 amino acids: CASIEGQDTEAFF. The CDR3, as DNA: TGCGCCAGCATTGAGGGACAGGACACTGAAGCTTTCTTT.

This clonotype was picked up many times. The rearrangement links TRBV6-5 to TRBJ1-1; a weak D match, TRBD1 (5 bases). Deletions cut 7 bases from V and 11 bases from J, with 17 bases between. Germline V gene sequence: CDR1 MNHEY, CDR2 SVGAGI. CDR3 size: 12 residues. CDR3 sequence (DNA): TGTGCCAGCATCAACGAATCGGGGGGGGCTTTCTTT. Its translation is CASINESGGAFF.

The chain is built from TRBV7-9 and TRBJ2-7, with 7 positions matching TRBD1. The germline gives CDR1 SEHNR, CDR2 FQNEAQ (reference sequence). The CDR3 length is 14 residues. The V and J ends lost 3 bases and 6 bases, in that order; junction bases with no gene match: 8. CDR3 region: CASSFRTGSSEQYF. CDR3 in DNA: TGTGCCAGCAGCTTTCGGACAGGTTCTAGCGAGCAGTACTTC.

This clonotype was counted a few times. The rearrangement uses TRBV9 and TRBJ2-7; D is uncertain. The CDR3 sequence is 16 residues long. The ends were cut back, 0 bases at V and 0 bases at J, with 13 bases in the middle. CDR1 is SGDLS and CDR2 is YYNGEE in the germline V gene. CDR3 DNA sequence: TGTGCCAGCAGCGTAGGATTAGGCACAAACTCCTACGAGCAGTACTTC. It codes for CASSVGLGTNSYEQYF.

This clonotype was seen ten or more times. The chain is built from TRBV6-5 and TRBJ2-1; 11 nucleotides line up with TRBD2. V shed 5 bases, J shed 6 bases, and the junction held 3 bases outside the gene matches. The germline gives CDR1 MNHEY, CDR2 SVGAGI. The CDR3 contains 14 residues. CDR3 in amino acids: CASSVLAGGNEQFF. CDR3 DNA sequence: TGTGCCAGCAGTGTCCTAGCGGGGGGCAATGAGCAGTTCTTC.

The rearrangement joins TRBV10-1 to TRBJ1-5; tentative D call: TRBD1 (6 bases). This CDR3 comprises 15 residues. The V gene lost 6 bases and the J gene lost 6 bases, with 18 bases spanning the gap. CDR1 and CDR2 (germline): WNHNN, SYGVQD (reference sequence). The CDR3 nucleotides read TGCGCCAGCAGGGCGGCCGGGACAATTATTCAGCCCCAGCATTTT. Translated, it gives CASRAAGTIIQPQHF.

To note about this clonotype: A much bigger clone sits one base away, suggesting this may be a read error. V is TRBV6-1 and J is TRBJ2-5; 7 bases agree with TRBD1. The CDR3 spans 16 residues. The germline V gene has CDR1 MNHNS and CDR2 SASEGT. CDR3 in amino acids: CASMSFRDSNQGTQYF. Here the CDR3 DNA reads TGTGCCAGCATGAGTTTCCGGGACAGCAACCAAGGGACCCAGTACTTC.

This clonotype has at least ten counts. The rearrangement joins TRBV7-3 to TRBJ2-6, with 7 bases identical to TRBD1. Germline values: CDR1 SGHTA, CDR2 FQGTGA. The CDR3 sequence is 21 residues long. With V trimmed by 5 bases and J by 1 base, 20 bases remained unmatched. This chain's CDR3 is CASSPLPGQLTVGSGANVLTF. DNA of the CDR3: TGTGCCAGCAGCCCCCTTCCGGGACAGCTTACCGTAGGTTCTGGGGCCAACGTCCTGACTTTC.

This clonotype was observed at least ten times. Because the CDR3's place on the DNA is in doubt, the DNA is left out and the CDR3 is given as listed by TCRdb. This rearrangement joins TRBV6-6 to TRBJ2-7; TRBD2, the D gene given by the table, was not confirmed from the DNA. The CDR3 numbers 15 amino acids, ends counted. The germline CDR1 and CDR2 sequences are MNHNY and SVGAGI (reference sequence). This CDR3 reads CASSSSGEGGYEQYF.

The DNA of the CDR3 is TGTGCCAGTAGTATAAGGTCAGGCTACGAGCATTTT. It translates to CASSIRSGYEHF. This sequence joins TRBV19 and TRBJ1-5; D is ambiguous. CDR1 and CDR2 from the germline V gene are LNHDA and SQIVND (reference sequence). CDR3 size: 12 residues. Trimming pared 2 bases from V and 14 bases from J, leaving 13 bases between.

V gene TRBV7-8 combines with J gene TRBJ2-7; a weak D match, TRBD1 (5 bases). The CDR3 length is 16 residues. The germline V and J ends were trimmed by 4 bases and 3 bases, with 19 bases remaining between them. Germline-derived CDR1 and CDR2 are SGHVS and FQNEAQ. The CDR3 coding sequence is TGTGCCAGCAGCTCGCTTAGCATAGGGGTGGTCTACGAGCAGTACTTC. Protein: CASSSLSIGVVYEQYF.

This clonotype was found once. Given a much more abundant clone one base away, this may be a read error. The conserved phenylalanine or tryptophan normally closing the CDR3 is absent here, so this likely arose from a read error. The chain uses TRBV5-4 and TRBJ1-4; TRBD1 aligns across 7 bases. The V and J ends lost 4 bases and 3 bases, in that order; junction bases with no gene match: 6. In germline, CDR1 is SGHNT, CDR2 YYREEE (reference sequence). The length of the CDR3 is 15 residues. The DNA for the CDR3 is TGTGCCAGCAGCCATACAGGGGTTTCTAATGAAAAACTGTTTCTT. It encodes CASSHTGVSNEKLFL.

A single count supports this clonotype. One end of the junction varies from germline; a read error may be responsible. CDR3 bases: TGTGCCAGCAGTGAAGACTACGAACAGTACTTC. This encodes CASSEDYEQYF. The chain links TRBV2 to TRBJ2-7; D unclear. The CDR3 sequence is 11 residues long. Germline V CDR1 and CDR2: SNHLY, FYNNEI. The full variable domain, its missing parts supplied by reference TRBV2 and TRBJ2-7, is EPEVTQTPSHQVTQMGQEVILRCVPISNHLYFYWYRQILGQKVEFLVSFYNNEISEKSEIFDDQFSVERPDGSNFTLKIRSTKLEDSAMYFCASSEDYEQYFGPGTRLTVT.

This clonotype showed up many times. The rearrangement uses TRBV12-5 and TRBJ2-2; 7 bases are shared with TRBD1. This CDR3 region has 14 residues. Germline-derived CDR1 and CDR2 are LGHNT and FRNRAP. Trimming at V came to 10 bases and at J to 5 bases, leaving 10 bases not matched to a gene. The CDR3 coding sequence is TGTGCTACCAGGGGGAGCGAAGGGACCGGGGAGCTGTTTTTT. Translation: CATRGSEGTGELFF.

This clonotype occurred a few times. CDR3 sequence: CASSLLGTNNYGYTF. In nucleotides, the CDR3 is TGCGCCAGCAGCCTTCTCGGGACAAATAACTATGGCTACACCTTC. The chain uses TRBV4-1 and TRBJ1-2, with a weak D call TRBD1 (6 bases). The germline V gene encodes CDR1 MGHRA and CDR2 YSYEKL. The length of the CDR3 is 15 residues. V gave up 4 bases and J gave up 1 base, with 13 bases separating them.

Here the CDR3 reads CASSLEGAANSPLHF. As DNA, the CDR3 is TGTGCCAGCAGCTTAGAGGGGGCTGCTAATTCACCCCTCCACTTT. J is TRBJ1-6 and V is TRBV7-9; TRBD1 matches 7 bases. From germline, CDR1 is SEHNR and CDR2 FQNEAQ (reference sequence). With 1 base clipped from V and 6 bases from J, the junction kept 3 bases outside the gene matches. The CDR3 totals 15 residues.

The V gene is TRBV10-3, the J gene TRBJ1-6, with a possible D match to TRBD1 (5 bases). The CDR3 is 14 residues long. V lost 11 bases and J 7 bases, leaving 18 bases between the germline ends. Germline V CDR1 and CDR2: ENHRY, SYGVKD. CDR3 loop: CAASTGTSNSPLHF. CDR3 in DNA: TGTGCCGCCTCGACCGGGACCTCGAATTCACCCCTCCACTTT.

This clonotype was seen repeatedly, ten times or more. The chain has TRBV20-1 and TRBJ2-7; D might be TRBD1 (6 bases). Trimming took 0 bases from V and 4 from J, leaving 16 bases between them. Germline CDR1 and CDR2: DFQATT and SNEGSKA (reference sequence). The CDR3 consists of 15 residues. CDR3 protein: CSARDAAGVLYEQYF. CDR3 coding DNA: TGCAGTGCTAGAGATGCGGCAGGGGTACTTTACGAGCAGTACTTC.

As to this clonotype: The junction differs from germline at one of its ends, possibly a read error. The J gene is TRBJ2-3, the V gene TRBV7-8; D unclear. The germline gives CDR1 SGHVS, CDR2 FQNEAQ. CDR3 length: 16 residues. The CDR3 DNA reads TGTGCCAGCACCCCAGTCGGACGGCCAAGCACAGATACGCAGTACTTT. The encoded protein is CASTPVGRPSTDTQYF.

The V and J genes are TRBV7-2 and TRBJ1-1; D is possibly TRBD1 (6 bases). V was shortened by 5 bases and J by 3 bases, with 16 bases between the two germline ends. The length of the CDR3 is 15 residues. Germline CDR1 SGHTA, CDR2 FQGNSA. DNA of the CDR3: TGTGCCAGCAGCGCAAAGGGGGGGGGGCACACTGAAGCTTTCTTT. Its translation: CASSAKGGGHTEAFF.

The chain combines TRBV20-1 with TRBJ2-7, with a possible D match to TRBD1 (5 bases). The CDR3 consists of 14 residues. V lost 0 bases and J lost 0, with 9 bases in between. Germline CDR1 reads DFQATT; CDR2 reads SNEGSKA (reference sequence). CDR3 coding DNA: TGCAGTGCTAGAGATCAACAGGTCTCCTACGAGCAGTACTTC. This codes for CSARDQQVSYEQYF.

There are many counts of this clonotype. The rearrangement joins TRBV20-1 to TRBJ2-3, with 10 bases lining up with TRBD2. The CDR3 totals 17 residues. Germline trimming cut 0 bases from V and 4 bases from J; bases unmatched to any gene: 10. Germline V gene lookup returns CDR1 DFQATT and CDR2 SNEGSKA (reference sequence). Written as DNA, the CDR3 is TGCAGTGCTAGAGATTGGGCCACTAGCGGGGACCCAGATACGCAGTATTTT. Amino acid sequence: CSARDWATSGDPDTQYF.

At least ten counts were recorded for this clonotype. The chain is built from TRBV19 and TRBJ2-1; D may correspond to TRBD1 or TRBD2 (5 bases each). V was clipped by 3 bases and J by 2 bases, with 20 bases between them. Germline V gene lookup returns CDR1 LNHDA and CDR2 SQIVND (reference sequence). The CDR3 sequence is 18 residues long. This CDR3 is CASSIDQERGTAYNEQFF. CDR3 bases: TGTGCCAGTAGTATCGATCAGGAGAGGGGTACGGCCTACAATGAGCAGTTCTTC. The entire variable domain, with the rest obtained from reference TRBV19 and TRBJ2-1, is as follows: DGGITQSPKYLFRKEGQNVTLSCEQNLNHDAMYWYRQDPGQGLRLIYYSQIVNDFQKGDIAEGYSVSREKKESFPLTVTSAQKNPTAFYLCASSIDQERGTAYNEQFFGPGTRLTVL.

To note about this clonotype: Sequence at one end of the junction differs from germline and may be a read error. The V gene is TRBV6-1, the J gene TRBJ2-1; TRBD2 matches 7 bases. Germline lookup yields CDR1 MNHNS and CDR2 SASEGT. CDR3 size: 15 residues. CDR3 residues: CASIGGGPSYNKQFF. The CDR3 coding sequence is TGTGCCAGCATTGGGGGGGGACCCTCCTACAATAAGCAGTTCTTC.

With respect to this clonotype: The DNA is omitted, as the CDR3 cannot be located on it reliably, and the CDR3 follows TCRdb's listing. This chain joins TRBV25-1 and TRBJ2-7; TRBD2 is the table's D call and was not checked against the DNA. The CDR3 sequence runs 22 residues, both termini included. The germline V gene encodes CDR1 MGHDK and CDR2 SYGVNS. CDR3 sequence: CASSFYICSASPAGRGSYEQYF.

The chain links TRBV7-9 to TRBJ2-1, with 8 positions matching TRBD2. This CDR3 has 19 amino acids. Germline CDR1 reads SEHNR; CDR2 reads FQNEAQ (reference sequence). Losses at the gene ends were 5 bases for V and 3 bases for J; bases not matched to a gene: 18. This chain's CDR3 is CASSVTRLGSGSIYNEQFF. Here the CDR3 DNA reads TGTGCCAGCAGCGTAACCCGACTTGGGAGCGGGAGCATCTACAATGAGCAGTTCTTC.

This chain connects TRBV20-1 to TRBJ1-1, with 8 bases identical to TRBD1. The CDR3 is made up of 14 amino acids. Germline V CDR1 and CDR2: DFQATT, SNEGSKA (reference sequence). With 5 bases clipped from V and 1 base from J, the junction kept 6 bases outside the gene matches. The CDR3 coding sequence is TGCAGTGCTCCTGCCGACAGGGGGAACACTGAAGCTTTCTTT. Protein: CSAPADRGNTEAFF.

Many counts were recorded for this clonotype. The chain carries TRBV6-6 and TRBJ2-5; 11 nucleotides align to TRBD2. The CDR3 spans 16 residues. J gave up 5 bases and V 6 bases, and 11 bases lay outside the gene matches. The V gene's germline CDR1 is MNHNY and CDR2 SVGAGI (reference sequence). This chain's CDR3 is CASSWAVGLAEETQYF. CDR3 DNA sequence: TGTGCCAGCAGCTGGGCGGTGGGACTAGCGGAGGAGACCCAGTACTTC.

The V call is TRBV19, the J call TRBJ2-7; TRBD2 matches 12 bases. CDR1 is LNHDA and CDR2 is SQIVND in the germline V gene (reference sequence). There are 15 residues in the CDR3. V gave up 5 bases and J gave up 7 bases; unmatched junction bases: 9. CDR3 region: CASSPRTSGDLEQYF. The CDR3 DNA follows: TGTGCCAGTAGTCCCCGGACTAGCGGGGACCTAGAGCAGTACTTC.